This TCR beta chain was sequenced in a study of graft-versus-host responses after intestinal transplantation. Sequencing was performed with immunoSEQ multiplex PCR; in TCRdb, only in-frame clones are kept and a portion is missing. The sample contains about 4,300 clones, roughly 70% of which appear only once. Researchers processed graft tissue to release intraepithelial and lamina propria lymphocytes. Germline CDR1 is SGHTA and CDR2 is FQGTGA. The CDR3 runs to 16 residues. V gave up 3 bases and J gave up 2 bases; unmatched junction bases: 5. The V and J genes are TRBV7-3 and TRBJ2-1; 9 positions agree with TRBD1. The sequence was collected from a human patient who received an intestinal transplant, so some T cells may come from the graft donor. The source was ileum tissue, collected 338 days after intestinal transplantation. CDR3 DNA: TGTGCCAGCAGCTTCACCGGGACAGGGCCCTACAATGAGCAGTTCTTC. Translation: CASSFTGTGPYNEQFF.